This T cell receptor beta chain is drawn from a study of control samples from healthy donors and cancer patients (dated by TCRdb to 2020 to 2021). Libraries came from the immunoSEQ multiplex PCR assay. TCRdb provides this immuneACCESS table in a form limited to in-frame rearrangements. Some clones are lacking; in checked studies, under half of them reflect an unresolved V gene, and why the rest are absent is not known. The table for this sample lists 150,000 or so clones; approximately 93% of them were counted only once. About 5.8% of the sample is held by the ten biggest clonotypes. Details on this clone: The antigen it binds to is not known. Per-base qualities were not stored, and no clone one base away is much larger.

The CDR3 numbers 14 residues from cysteine through phenylalanine. The sequence is cut down to CDR3 DNA, 42 bases in frame from base 1. Trimming takes 8 bases off V and 2 bases off J; junction bases not matched to a gene: 6. The germline V gene encodes CDR1 LGHDT and CDR2 YNNKEL (reference sequence). Specimen: blood. The sequence derives from a man aged 18-30 years in good health. The rearranged chain carries TRBV3-1 (or the pseudogene TRBV3-2) and TRBJ2-3, with 8 middle bases fitting TRBD2. The CDR3 region: CASEKAGVTDTQYF. The DNA sequence is TGTGCCAGCGAGAAAGCGGGGGTCACAGATACGCAGTATTTT.